Shown below are 13 T cell receptor beta chains from a single sample sequenced in a study of response to subunit inactivated influenza vaccine. In TCRdb, the RT-PCR reads were re-called with MiXCR into one record per CDR3 protein. The data contain some 640,000 distinct CDR3 sequences, over 11% of them seen just once; the ten biggest clones take up 6% to 8%. Sequencing used PBMCs from blood, obtained approximately 15 days before vaccination. The receptor set was obtained from a man aged 45-65 years who received an inactivated influenza vaccine.

This clonotype was detected a few times. V usage is TRBV10-3 and J usage is TRBJ2-7; 11 bases map to TRBD2. The germline CDR1 and CDR2 sequences are ENHRY and SYGVKD. The CDR3 is 15 amino acids. Losses at the gene ends were 8 bases for V and 4 bases for J; bases not matched to a gene: 10. CDR3 sequence reads: CAIGDLAGGFYEQYF. CDR3 DNA: TGTGCCATCGGGGATTTAGCGGGAGGGTTTTACGAGCAGTACTTC.

The DNA for the CDR3 is TGCGCCAGCAGCTTGGGCCAAGAATGGGCGCGTTACGAGCAGTACTTC. This codes for CASSLGQEWARYEQYF. This chain uses TRBV5-1 with TRBJ2-7; no clear D. The CDR3 is made up of 16 amino acids. Germline V gene sequence: CDR1 SGHRS, CDR2 YFSETQ. V was pared by 0 bases and J by 4 bases, with 17 bases between.

This clonotype was observed many times. This chain connects TRBV4-3 to TRBJ1-1; TRBD1 might be the D (5 bases). This CDR3 spans 15 amino acids. Germline CDR1 reads LGHNA; CDR2 reads YSLEER. V lost 0 bases to trimming and J lost 0 bases, with 8 bases between them. The CDR3 sequence: CASSQDDSLNTEAFF. The CDR3 DNA is TGCGCCAGCAGCCAAGATGACAGCCTGAACACTGAAGCTTTCTTT.

The rearrangement joins TRBV7-7 to TRBJ2-3; possible D gene TRBD2, 5 bases. Germline CDR1 and CDR2: SSHAT and FNYEAQ (reference sequence). The CDR3 sequence is 13 residues long. The V gene lost 4 bases and the J gene lost 9 bases, with 14 bases spanning the gap. The CDR3 sequence is CASSSDGGTTQYF. In DNA, the CDR3 is TGTGCCAGCAGCTCCGATGGAGGTACGACGCAGTATTTT.

This clonotype was observed a handful of times. The CDR3 is CASSYGTSGTYEQFF. The DNA of the CDR3 is TGTGCCAGCAGCTATGGGACTAGCGGGACCTATGAGCAGTTCTTC. The rearrangement uses TRBV6-5 and TRBJ2-1, with 13 bases that match TRBD2. Germline-derived CDR1 and CDR2 are MNHEY and SVGAGI. J gave up 8 bases and V 6 bases, and 7 bases lay outside the gene matches. This CDR3 region has 15 residues.

The V call is TRBV5-1, the J call TRBJ2-2; D is unclear. The CDR3 totals 15 residues. Germline V CDR1 and CDR2: SGHRS, YFSETQ. V was cut by 0 bases and J by 5 bases, with 11 bases left in between. In DNA, the CDR3 is TGCGCCAGCAGCTTGGATGGGTACACGACCGGGGAGCTGTTTTTT. Its protein is CASSLDGYTTGELFF.

This clonotype was counted between two and nine times. The gene calls are TRBV5-1 and TRBJ2-5, with D perhaps TRBD1 (6 bases). Germline V CDR1 and CDR2: SGHRS, YFSETQ. Trimming removed 2 bases from V and 4 bases from J, with 18 bases in between. The length of the CDR3 is 16 residues. The CDR3 is CASSLFFLGRGETQYF. The CDR3 coding sequence is TGCGCCAGCAGCTTATTTTTCTTAGGCAGGGGAGAGACCCAGTACTTC.

This clonotype was detected ten times or more. The chain carries TRBV13 and TRBJ2-7, with D unclear. The germline gives CDR1 PRHDT, CDR2 FYEKMQ (reference sequence). Trimming shortened V by 8 bases and J by 4 bases, and 12 bases separated the two germline ends. CDR3 size: 12 residues. CDR3 sequence (DNA): TGTGCCAGCGGAAAGGGCCTATACGAGCAGTACTTC. It specifies CASGKGLYEQYF.

The V and J genes are TRBV7-6 and TRBJ2-1, with 11 bases aligning to TRBD2. CDR3 size: 16 residues. The germline V gene has CDR1 SGHVS and CDR2 FNYEAQ. The V and J ends lost 5 bases and 5 bases, in that order; junction bases with no gene match: 8. CDR3 in DNA: TGTGCCAGCAGCCCAACGACTAGCGGGACACACAATGAGCAGTTCTTC. Its translation is CASSPTTSGTHNEQFF.

The gene calls are TRBV20-1 and TRBJ2-7; 15 positions agree with TRBD2. The V gene's germline CDR1 is DFQATT and CDR2 SNEGSKA (reference sequence). The CDR3 is made up of 18 amino acids. Trimming took 3 bases from V and 2 from J; bases not matched to a gene: 11. CDR3 residues: CSARPRTSGRAGAYEQYF. The CDR3 DNA is TGCAGTGCTAGGCCCCGGACTAGCGGGAGGGCGGGGGCCTACGAGCAGTACTTC.

In this sample, this clonotype turned up a few times. The rearrangement joins TRBV3-1 to TRBJ2-2; D not resolved. The CDR3 covers 14 residues. Trimming stripped 6 bases from V and 6 bases from J, with 14 bases between. Germline V lookup: CDR1 LGHDT, CDR2 YNNKEL (reference sequence). The CDR3 spells CASRRGSFSGELFF. The CDR3 nucleotides are TGTGCCAGCAGGCGAGGTAGCTTCTCCGGGGAGCTGTTTTTT.

This clonotype was detected a few times. The chain joins TRBV7-8 to TRBJ2-5; D perhaps matches TRBD2 (5 bases). Germline V CDR1 and CDR2: SGHVS, FQNEAQ. V lost 3 bases, J lost 4 bases, and 24 bases lay in between. The CDR3 has 18 residues. CDR3 bases: TGTGCCAGCAGCTTTCCGGGGTTGTCTCGGAGTATCGTAGAGACCCAGTACTTC. It is translated as CASSFPGLSRSIVETQYF. Variable domain in full (rest from reference TRBV7-8 and TRBJ2-5): GAGVSQSPRYKVAKRGQDVALRCDPISGHVSLFWYQQALGQGPEFLTYFQNEAQLDKSGLPSDRFFAERPEGSVSTLKIQRTQQEDSAVYLCASSFPGLSRSIVETQYFGPGTRLLVL.

The chain combines TRBV7-8 with TRBJ2-7, with unresolved D. Germline V gene data show CDR1 as SGHVS and CDR2 as FQNEAQ. Deletions cut 5 bases from V and 1 base from J, with 12 bases between. This CDR3 has 14 residues. CDR3: CASSGRTASYEQYF. CDR3 in DNA: TGTGCCAGCAGCGGCAGGACCGCGTCCTACGAGCAGTACTTC.